This T cell receptor (beta chain) was retrieved from a study of technical replicates of blood from several donors (dated by TCRdb to about 2017). Library preparation used the immunoSEQ multiplex PCR assay. TCRdb retrieved this table from immuneACCESS and kept in-frame rearrangements only. Not all clones are present; in checked studies, unresolved V genes account for under half, and no reason is known for the remainder. A total of about 73,000 clones appear in this sample, 93% of them only once. Together, the top ten hold approximately 0.25% of the sample. As concerns this clone: Its binding antigen is unknown. It has no much larger one-base neighbor in the sample; base qualities were not kept.

The V end loses 3 bases and the J end loses 2 bases, and a stretch of 11 bases separates them. Taken from the germline V gene, the CDR1 and CDR2 loops are SQVTM and ANQGSEA. From the cysteine up to the phenylalanine, the CDR3 has a length of 13 residues. Solely the CDR3 DNA is kept, with 39 bases framed from the first base. Here the chain combines TRBV29-1 and TRBJ2-7, with TRBD1 tentatively as D gene (5 bases match). The TCR originated in a human donor in good health. Sequencing was performed on T cells isolated from PBMCs. The nucleotide sequence reads as follows: TGCAGCGTTGAGGGGCAGGCGACCTACGAGCAGTACTTC. This encodes CSVEGQATYEQYF.